These 13 T cell receptor beta chains share one sample of origin, sequenced in a study of T cells in Graves' hyperthyroidism and ophthalmopathy. There were TCR beta CDR3 regions amplified from RNA transcripts. The HTBI primer set served for first-round RT-PCR of the TCR CDR3. TCRdb passed the multiplex PCR reads through MiXCR, listing each CDR3 protein once. The repertoire holds around 720,000 distinct CDR3 sequences, with about a third as singletons. Sequencing was done on a sample of blood. These receptors originate from a woman aged 40 to 50 with Graves' hyperthyroidism.

In its sample, this clonotype was seen many times. The chain couples TRBV12-3 or TRBV12-4 to TRBJ1-1; D is possibly TRBD1 (5 bases). Trimming took 3 bases from V and 1 from J, leaving 12 bases between them. The CDR3 totals 15 residues. This chain's CDR3 is CASSFRADGNTEAFF. DNA of the CDR3: TGTGCCAGCAGTTTCAGGGCAGATGGGAACACTGAAGCTTTCTTT.

This clonotype was seen at least ten times. V is TRBV20-1 and J is TRBJ2-7; TRBD1 is a possible D gene (6 bases). The CDR3 length is 13 residues. CDR1 is DFQATT and CDR2 is SNEGSKA in the germline V gene (reference sequence). V lost 6 bases to trimming and J lost 2 bases, with 14 bases between them. The CDR3 region is CSAIRDNAYEQYF. DNA for the CDR3: TGCAGTGCCATCCGGGACAACGCCTACGAGCAGTACTTC.

This clonotype was seen only once. The junction and the germline gene differ at one end; a read error may be behind it. The chain is built from TRBV10-3 and TRBJ1-1; no firm D call. From germline, CDR1 is ENHRY and CDR2 SYGVKD. The CDR3 is made up of 14 amino acids. The CDR3 coding sequence is TGTGCCAGCAGTCCTACAGTCGCGAACACTGAAGCTTTCTTT. Translating gives CASSPTVANTEAFF.

This clonotype was found many times. The chain is built from TRBV7-2 and TRBJ2-5; tentatively, D is TRBD2 (6 bases). This CDR3 region has 18 residues. Germline V gene lookup returns CDR1 SGHTA and CDR2 FQGNSA. Trimming pared 2 bases from V and 5 bases from J, leaving 24 bases between. CDR3 nucleotide sequence: TGTGCCAGCAGCTTATGGCGGGACCTCGAGTCCGTCAAGGAGACCCAGTACTTC. It translates to CASSLWRDLESVKETQYF. The variable domain in full, completed from reference TRBV7-2 and TRBJ2-5, reads GAGVSQSPSNKVTEKGKDVELRCDPISGHTALYWYRQSLGQGLEFLIYFQGNSAPDKSGLPSDRFSAERTGGSVSTLTIQRTQQEDSAVYLCASSLWRDLESVKETQYFGPGTRLLVL.

This clonotype is a singleton in its sample. One end of the junction fails to match germline, which may point to a read error. This chain links TRBV20-1 with TRBJ1-1; D perhaps matches TRBD1 (6 bases). The germline CDR1 and CDR2 sequences are DFQATT and SNEGSKA (reference sequence). The CDR3 loop spans 12 amino acids. The CDR3 here is CRATPGVPEAFF. CDR3 coding DNA: TGCCGTGCTACGCCAGGGGTCCCTGAAGCTTTCTTT.

The chain recombines TRBV7-2 with TRBJ1-1, with D uncertain. The CDR3 has 13 amino acids. V dropped 7 bases and J dropped 1 base, with 10 bases sitting between them. The germline gives CDR1 SGHTA, CDR2 FQGNSA. DNA for the CDR3: TGTGCCAGCACCTGGAGTGAGAACACTGAAGCTTTCTTT. Protein: CASTWSENTEAFF.

This clonotype occurred a few times. V and J are TRBV28 and TRBJ2-5; D may match TRBD1 or TRBD2 (5 bases each). The V gene lost 3 bases and the J gene lost 5 bases, with 13 bases spanning the gap. CDR1 is MDHEN, CDR2 SYDVKM, per germline. The CDR3 sequence is 14 residues long. The CDR3, as DNA: TGTGCCAGCAGTTTCGGGGCCTTAGCTGAGACCCAGTACTTC. Amino acid sequence: CASSFGALAETQYF.

Only a few counts were recorded for this clonotype. The chain carries TRBV6-2 or TRBV6-3 and TRBJ1-1, with D possibly matching TRBD1 (6 bases). Germline V gene sequence: CDR1 MNHEY, CDR2 SVGEGT. Trimming removed 5 bases from V and 6 bases from J, with 13 bases in between. The CDR3 is made up of 13 amino acids. This chain's CDR3 is CASSNIRGPEAFF. DNA for the CDR3: TGTGCCAGCAGTAACATCAGGGGCCCTGAAGCTTTCTTT.

The chain joins TRBV25-1 to TRBJ1-1; TRBD1 matches 8 bases. The CDR3 is 15 amino acids. From germline, CDR1 is MGHDK and CDR2 SYGVNS. V lost 8 bases and J lost 3; bases outside the gene matches: 11. The DNA for the CDR3 is TGTGCCAGCTCACCGTCGGACAGGGTTGACACTGAAGCTTTCTTT. Its translation is CASSPSDRVDTEAFF.

V usage is TRBV2 and J usage is TRBJ2-3, with D perhaps given as TRBD1 or TRBD2 (5 bases each). The V gene lost 11 bases and the J gene lost 2 bases, with 14 bases spanning the gap. The CDR3 contains 13 residues. CDR1 and CDR2 from the germline V gene are SNHLY and FYNNEI. The CDR3 DNA sequence: TGTGCCGGGGGAGCAGATTTCACAGATACGCAGTATTTT. Translation: CAGGADFTDTQYF.

In its sample, this clonotype was seen a few times. The chain joins TRBV15 to TRBJ1-1; D unresolved. The CDR3 loop spans 14 amino acids. V lost 1 base and J lost 0, with 6 bases in between. Germline-derived CDR1 and CDR2 are LNHNV and YYDKDF (reference sequence). CDR3 sequence: CATSRVKVNTEAFF. CDR3 coding DNA: TGTGCCACCAGCAGAGTCAAGGTGAACACTGAAGCTTTCTTT.

This clonotype appeared many times. The gene calls are TRBV7-9 and TRBJ1-2; D might be TRBD1 (5 bases). This CDR3 contains 15 residues. Germline V gene lookup returns CDR1 SEHNR and CDR2 FQNEAQ (reference sequence). Between the trimmed V and J ends, which lost 3 bases and 7 bases, there was a span of 18 bases. The CDR3 coding sequence is TGTGCCAGCAGCTTGGGGACCCGACGATCGGGTGGCTACACCTTC. Protein product: CASSLGTRRSGGYTF.

V and J are TRBV7-2 and TRBJ2-2, with D perhaps assigned TRBD1 or TRBD2 (5 bases each). Germline values: CDR1 SGHTA, CDR2 FQGNSA. V lost 3 bases to trimming and J lost 5 bases, with 10 bases between them. The CDR3 runs 14 residues. This chain's CDR3 is CASSFTGQTGELFF. DNA of the CDR3: TGTGCCAGCAGCTTTACGGGGCAAACCGGGGAGCTGTTTTTT. Filled out from reference TRBV7-2 and TRBJ2-2, the complete variable domain reads GAGVSQSPSNKVTEKGKDVELRCDPISGHTALYWYRQSLGQGLEFLIYFQGNSAPDKSGLPSDRFSAERTGGSVSTLTIQRTQQEDSAVYLCASSFTGQTGELFFGEGSRLTVL.